This TCR beta chain was documented in a study of OX40 agonist ivuxolimab in advanced cancers. Study in general: Ivuxolimab, an antibody acting as an agonist of OX40 (CD134), was used to treat patients. One patient with hepatocellular carcinoma and two with cutaneous melanoma, three in all, had partial responses. The study, taken as a whole, reports: At doses 0.1 to 3.0 mg/kg, CD4+ and CD8+ clones expanded. It was also the case that some nonresponders had low normalized T-cell clonal expansion.

CDR1 is SNHLY and CDR2 is FYNNEI in the germline V gene. CDR3 size: 13 residues. Trimming removed 6 bases from V and 6 bases from J, with 12 bases in between. This clone is a singleton in its sample. Antigen unknown. Assay: immunoSEQ multiplex PCR; the TCRdb copy retains only in-frame clones and omits some. The data contain about 98,000 clones, just under 95% of them singletons. The source material was CD4+ or CD8+ T cells sorted from blood, sampled in a trial of the OX40 agonist ivuxolimab. The chain combines TRBV2 with TRBJ1-5; D not resolved. The sequence derives from an adult with an advanced solid tumor such as melanoma, head and neck, liver or kidney cancer. The CDR3 nucleotides read TGTGCCAGCAGGAAACTCTGGGGTCAGCCCCAGCATTTT. Protein: CASRKLWGQPQHF.